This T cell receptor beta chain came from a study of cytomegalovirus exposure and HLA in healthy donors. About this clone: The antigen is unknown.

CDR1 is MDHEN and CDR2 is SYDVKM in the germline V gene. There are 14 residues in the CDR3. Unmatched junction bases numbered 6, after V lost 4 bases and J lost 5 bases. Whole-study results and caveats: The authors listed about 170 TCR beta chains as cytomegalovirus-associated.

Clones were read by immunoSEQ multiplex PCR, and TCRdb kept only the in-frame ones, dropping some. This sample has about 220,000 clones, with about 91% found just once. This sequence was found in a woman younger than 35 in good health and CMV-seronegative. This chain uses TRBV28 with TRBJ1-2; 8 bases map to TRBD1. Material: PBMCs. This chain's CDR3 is CASSSLQGVYGYTF. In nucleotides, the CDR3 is TGTGCCAGCAGTTCCCTACAGGGGGTGTATGGCTACACCTTC.